The 3 T cell receptor beta chains presented below share a single source sample, sequenced in a study of cytomegalovirus exposure and HLA in healthy donors. 60 Vbeta and 13 Jbeta primers were used in PCR. Data came from immunoSEQ multiplex PCR; TCRdb stores just in-frame clones and leaves some out. Here the sample spans over 130,000 clones, around 60% being singletons. Material for sequencing was PBMCs. These receptors came from an older woman in good health and CMV-seropositive.

The chain has TRBV2 and TRBJ2-1; 10 positions match TRBD1. V lost 8 bases and J lost 6; bases outside the gene matches: 10. Germline-derived CDR1 and CDR2 are SNHLY and FYNNEI. CDR3 size: 15 residues. CDR3 nucleotide sequence: TGTGCCAGCCTAGCCGAGACAGGGGGCTCCAATGAGCAGTTCTTC. Its protein product is CASLAETGGSNEQFF.

V and J are TRBV5-6 and TRBJ2-7, with TRBD2 as a possible D gene (7 bases). The CDR3 runs 13 residues. Germline V gene sequence: CDR1 SGHDT, CDR2 YYEEEE. V lost 4 bases and J lost 3, with 11 bases in between. The CDR3 region is CASSRGGRYEQYF. CDR3 coding DNA: TGTGCCAGCAGCAGGGGGGGACGCTACGAGCAGTACTTC. The variable domain in full, with the rest retrieved from reference TRBV5-6 and TRBJ2-7, is DAGVTQSPTHLIKTRGQQVTLRCSPKSGHDTVSWYQQALGQGPQFIFQYYEEEERQRGNFPDRFSGHQFPNYSSELNVNALLLGDSALYLCASSRGGRYEQYFGPGTRLTVT.

The gene calls are TRBV2 and TRBJ2-7, with 9 bases that match TRBD1. The germline V gene encodes CDR1 SNHLY and CDR2 FYNNEI. The V and J ends lost 5 bases and 3 bases, in that order; junction bases with no gene match: 5. The CDR3 has 14 residues. CDR3 in amino acids: CASSFPGQGYEQYF. The DNA of the CDR3 is TGTGCCAGCAGTTTCCCGGGACAGGGCTACGAGCAGTACTTC.